This TCR beta chain was captured in a study of vaccination and CD4 T cells after COVID-19. The overall study: Convalescent donors were composed of six males and four females, of whom two were Hispanic.

This CDR3 region has 12 residues. Trimming removed 0 bases at V and 8 bases at J, with 7 bases between. CDR1 MNHNS and CDR2 SASEGT come from the germline V gene. TCRdb re-analysed the PCR reads in MiXCR, keeping a single row per CDR3 protein. The table lists about 21,000 distinct CDR3 sequences, 50% to 60% of them singletons, with over 0.75% in the top ten. The V call is TRBV6-1, the J call TRBJ1-2; no definite D call. This receptor was identified in a human donor who had recovered from COVID-19. Here the sequenced sample was CD4+ T cells from blood, taken before SARS-CoV-2 vaccination. The DNA of the CDR3 is TGTGCCAGCAGTGAAGCGGCTTGGGGCTACACCTTC. Translation gives CASSEAAWGYTF.